This TCR beta chain emerged from a study of T cell changes during pregnancy in multiple sclerosis. Clones were sequenced by immunoSEQ multiplex PCR, and TCRdb holds only the in-frame ones, with some missing. The sample has some 99,000 clones, around 93% seen once. V lost 0 bases, J lost 7 bases, and 11 bases stayed unmatched. The CDR3 runs 17 residues. Germline V gene lookup returns CDR1 MGHRA and CDR2 YSYEKL. The clonotype was recovered from a female donor with multiple sclerosis, enrolled in a pregnancy study. The sequencing used peripheral blood, collected after pregnancy. This chain uses TRBV4-1 with TRBJ1-4, with 7 positions matching TRBD1. Written as DNA, the CDR3 is TGCGCCAGCAGCCAAGATCAGGCAGGGGGAAGATTTGAAAAACTGTTTTTT. This codes for CASSQDQAGGRFEKLFF.